The present entry profiles one TCR beta chain with its context. This entry is derived from a study of blood T cell repertoires in COVID-19. Study-level information: Samples came from the United States, Italy and Spain, spanning acute and convalescent COVID-19. The cDNA or gDNA used as material had been derived from T cells, B-cell-depleted T cells, or PBMCs.

In the source study's methods: The assay estimated nucleated cells by amplifying reference gene primers. Using immunoSEQ multiplex PCR, the repertoire was profiled, and TCRdb retains in-frame clones only, with some absent. From that table come the V and J calls and clone size; the DNA was used to work out D and trimming. The sample yields roughly 180,000 clones, about 85% seen once. V was pared by 2 bases and J by 4 bases, with 15 bases between. Germline-derived CDR1 and CDR2 are MNHEY and SVGEGT. CDR3 size: 15 residues. The receptor was derived from a man aged 60 to 69 who had recovered from COVID-19. J is TRBJ2-7 and V is TRBV6-2 or TRBV6-3; weak D call: TRBD2 (6 bases). The source material was peripheral blood. CDR3 nucleotides: TGTGCCAGCAGTTACCTCACCCCGGAGGGTTACGAGCAGTACTTC. It is translated as CASSYLTPEGYEQYF.